Listed here are 14 T cell receptor beta chains from one sample, sequenced in a study of blood T cell repertoires in COVID-19. The table came from immunoSEQ multiplex PCR; TCRdb's copy has only in-frame clones and leaves some out. Of nearly 110,000 clones listed, 76% were seen once; the top ten hold 6.2%. The specimen was peripheral blood. These receptors originate from an elderly man with COVID-19, enrolled during active disease.

This chain links TRBV5-1 with TRBJ1-4; perhaps TRBD1 as D (5 bases). Germline CDR1 and CDR2: SGHRS and YFSETQ. This CDR3 spans 16 amino acids. V lost 0 bases, J lost 8 bases, and 17 bases lay in between. CDR3 amino acids: CASSLAGGGQREKLFF. CDR3 nucleotides: TGCGCCAGCAGCTTGGCCGGGGGAGGGCAGAGGGAAAAACTGTTTTTT.

The chain carries TRBV5-4 and TRBJ1-3; TRBD1 aligns across 8 bases. V was clipped by 0 bases and J by 4 bases; unmatched bases: 3. Germline CDR1 and CDR2: SGHNT and YYREEE (reference sequence). CDR3 length equals 15 residues. The CDR3 sequence is CASSLEAGGGNTIYF. In DNA form, the CDR3 reads TGTGCCAGCAGCTTGGAGGCAGGGGGCGGAAACACCATATATTTT.

The chain links TRBV27 to TRBJ1-1; 7 positions match TRBD1. The CDR3 runs to 14 residues. The junction had 12 bases not matched to a gene; V was cut back by 6 bases and J by 8 bases. Germline V CDR1 and CDR2: MNHEY, SMNVEV (reference sequence). The CDR3 DNA sequence: TGTGCCAGCAGCCGCGCGGACAGGTATTTGGAAGCTTTCTTT. Encoded protein: CASSRADRYLEAFF.

The V gene is TRBV12-3 or TRBV12-4, the J gene TRBJ2-3, with a possible D match to TRBD2 (5 bases). V lost 6 bases and J lost 6, with 13 bases in between. CDR3 length: 13 amino acids. For the CDR3, the DNA is TGTGCCAGCAGCCGCCGTTCGGGGGATACGCAGTATTTT. Its protein is CASSRRSGDTQYF.

The CDR3 here is CASSQRPGTGSSGIGAFF. The CDR3 DNA follows: TGCGCCAGCAGCCAAAGACCCGGGACAGGGTCATCTGGCATTGGGGCTTTCTTT. The V and J genes are TRBV4-1 and TRBJ1-1; TRBD1 aligns across 9 bases. The V segment lost 2 bases and the J segment 11 bases; nucleotides outside the gene matches: 21. The CDR3 is made up of 18 amino acids. Germline values: CDR1 MGHRA, CDR2 YSYEKL.

The gene calls are TRBV5-1 and TRBJ1-3; no definite D call. Trimming shortened V by 3 bases and J by 8 bases, and 12 bases separated the two germline ends. The germline gives CDR1 SGHRS, CDR2 YFSETQ. The CDR3 extends over 13 amino acids. The CDR3 spells CASSSAGGDTIYF. The CDR3 coding sequence is TGCGCCAGCAGCTCCGCTGGCGGGGACACCATATATTTT.

The chain has TRBV15 and TRBJ2-2; weak D call: TRBD1 (5 bases). Germline V gene sequence: CDR1 LNHNV, CDR2 YYDKDF (reference sequence). Trimming left V 1 base short and J 2 bases short, with 8 bases between. The CDR3 loop spans 15 amino acids. CDR3 nucleotides: TGTGCCACCAGCAGAGGGACACCTAACACCGGGGAGCTGTTTTTT. Amino acids: CATSRGTPNTGELFF.

About this clone itself: An end of the junction does not agree with germline; a read error may underlie this. The chain links TRBV27 to TRBJ2-3; the match to TRBD2 covers 9 bases. The CDR3 length is 18 residues. Germline-derived CDR1 and CDR2 are MNHEY and SMNVEV (reference sequence). The CDR3 protein is CASCFRTRREGPTDTQYF. For the CDR3, the DNA is TGTGCCAGCTGTTTTCGTACGCGGCGGGAGGGCCCGACAGATACGCAGTATTTT.

The table lists this clone with a few counts. The chain couples TRBV25-1 to TRBJ1-2, with D possibly matching TRBD1 (5 bases). Trimming shortened V by 1 base and J by 4 bases, and 10 bases separated the two germline ends. CDR1 is MGHDK and CDR2 is SYGVNS in the germline V gene. This CDR3 region has 14 residues. The CDR3 region has the DNA TGTGCCAGCAGTGAATGGGGCGGCGCCTATGGCTACACCTTC. Its protein product is CASSEWGGAYGYTF.

This clone has only one observation. J is TRBJ1-3 and V is TRBV7-6, with TRBD1 matching over 7 bases. Germline CDR1 and CDR2: SGHVS and FNYEAQ. This CDR3 is 14 amino acids long. J was trimmed by 3 bases and V by 4 bases; bases with no gene match: 3. The CDR3 DNA follows: TGTGCCAGCAGCTCGGGACAGTTTGGAAACACCATATATTTT. Amino acids: CASSSGQFGNTIYF.

The rearrangement uses TRBV28 and TRBJ2-7, with 8 positions matching TRBD1. CDR1 is MDHEN, CDR2 SYDVKM, per germline. This CDR3 is 13 amino acids long. Unmatched junction bases numbered 5, after V lost 8 bases and J lost 2 bases. Written as DNA, the CDR3 is TGTGCCAGCGGGGGACAGGTAACCTACGAGCAGTACTTC. Amino acid sequence: CASGGQVTYEQYF.

The genes are TRBV5-1 and TRBJ2-2; D call uncertain. Germline CDR1 is SGHRS and CDR2 is YFSETQ. V lost 0 bases to trimming and J lost 0 bases, with 6 bases between them. The length of the CDR3 is 15 residues. The CDR3 loop reads CASSLDSPNTGELFF. CDR3 DNA sequence: TGCGCCAGCAGCTTGGACAGCCCGAACACCGGGGAGCTGTTTTTT.

In its sample, this clone was seen once. The V gene is TRBV6-5, the J gene TRBJ1-5, with a weak D call TRBD1 (6 bases). With 2 bases removed from V and 6 bases from J, the gap between germline ends came to 11 bases. This CDR3 contains 14 residues. Germline CDR1 MNHEY, CDR2 SVGAGI. The CDR3 sequence is CASSYNRDGQPQHF. The CDR3 DNA reads TGTGCCAGCAGTTACAACAGGGACGGTCAGCCCCAGCATTTT.

The chain uses TRBV7-6 and TRBJ2-3; TRBD1 agrees at 8 bases. Germline CDR1 SGHVS, CDR2 FNYEAQ. This CDR3 region has 17 residues. After removal of 4 bases from V and 2 bases from J, the junction contained 11 bases not matched to a gene. The CDR3 DNA sequence: TGTGCCAGCAGCTCAGGGACAGGCCCTCCCTACACAGATACGCAGTATTTT. It translates to CASSSGTGPPYTDTQYF.